The 26 T cell receptor beta chains presented below share a single source sample, sequenced in a study of beta chain features in type 1 diabetes. The isolated RNA, all of it, was reverse transcribed, so expressed TCRB transcripts were what got sequenced. The protocol was immunoSEQ multiplex PCR, while the TCRdb copy is restricted to in-frame clones and leaves out a portion. The sample records around 250,000 clones, approximately 14% being singletons. The sample was naive CD4+ T cells from blood. Receptors were obtained from a woman aged 40 to 50 in good health.

The chain is built from TRBV25-1 and TRBJ1-1, with D maybe TRBD1 (6 bases). V lost 1 base and J 1 base, leaving 10 bases between the germline ends. Looked up from germline, CDR1 is MGHDK and CDR2 is SYGVNS. This CDR3 comprises 15 residues. CDR3 sequence reads: CASSEFRGENTEAFF. The CDR3 coding sequence is TGTGCCAGCAGTGAATTCAGGGGAGAGAACACTGAAGCTTTCTTT.

The chain uses TRBV19 and TRBJ1-1; TRBD1 is a possible D gene (5 bases). This CDR3 region has 13 residues. V was trimmed by 0 bases and J by 4 bases, leaving 6 bases between them. Germline V gives CDR1 LNHDA, CDR2 SQIVND (reference sequence). As DNA, the CDR3 is TGTGCCAGTAGTATAGAGGGGCCCACTGAAGCTTTCTTT. This gives the protein CASSIEGPTEAFF.

The CDR3 DNA follows: TGTGCCAGCGGGGGGACAGATAACTATGGCTACACCTTC. It encodes CASGGTDNYGYTF. V is TRBV10-3 and J is TRBJ1-2; 7 nucleotides agree with TRBD1. V was clipped by 10 bases and J by 1 base; unmatched bases: 6. Germline CDR1 ENHRY, CDR2 SYGVKD. The CDR3 contains 13 residues.

This clone came up many times. The genes are TRBV7-6 and TRBJ2-4, with TRBD1 identical over 10 bases. The V and J ends lost 6 bases and 5 bases, in that order; junction bases with no gene match: 1. This CDR3 is 13 amino acids long. CDR1 is SGHVS and CDR2 is FNYEAQ in the germline V gene. CDR3 nucleotides: TGTGCCAGCAGGGGGACAGGGGAAAACATTCAGTACTTC. It codes for CASRGTGENIQYF. The full variable domain, rest sourced from reference TRBV7-6 and TRBJ2-4, is GAGVSQSPRYKVTKRGQDVALRCDPISGHVSLYWYRQALGQGPEFLTYFNYEAQQDKSGLPNDRFSAERPEGSISTLTIQRTEQRDSAMYRCASRGTGENIQYFGAGTRLSVL.

V usage is TRBV7-8 and J usage is TRBJ2-5; D might be TRBD1 (5 bases). This CDR3 spans 15 amino acids. CDR1 SGHVS and CDR2 FQNEAQ come from the germline V gene. V lost 5 bases to trimming and J lost 6 bases, with 19 bases between them. In nucleotides, the CDR3 is TGTGCCAGCAGCGCACAAACAGGAGTCAGGCAGACCCAGTACTTC. Its protein product is CASSAQTGVRQTQYF.

This clone showed up just a few times. This chain links TRBV5-4 with TRBJ1-2; D is ambiguous. Trimming cost V 2 bases and J 1 base, with 15 bases left between them. Looked up from germline, CDR1 is SGHNT and CDR2 is YYREEE (reference sequence). CDR3 length: 16 residues. CDR3 bases: TGTGCCAGCAGCTTAGGCGGGGTATCAGTTAACTATGGCTACACCTTC. Translating gives CASSLGGVSVNYGYTF.

In its sample, this clone was seen a few times. The rearrangement links TRBV9 to TRBJ2-2; 11 bases line up with TRBD2. V shed 3 bases, J shed 4 bases, and the junction held 5 bases outside the gene matches. The CDR3 has 16 residues. The germline V gene has CDR1 SGDLS and CDR2 YYNGEE. Written as DNA, the CDR3 is TGTGCCAGCAGCGGTAGCGGGGGGGCTTCCACCGGGGAGCTGTTTTTT. Protein product: CASSGSGGASTGELFF.

The chain carries TRBV7-2 and TRBJ2-7, with 8 bases fitting TRBD1. Germline V lookup: CDR1 SGHTA, CDR2 FQGNSA. Trimming took 3 bases from V and 1 from J; bases not matched to a gene: 5. This CDR3 has 15 residues. CDR3 amino acids: CASSFIRDRSYEQYF. CDR3 in DNA: TGTGCCAGCAGCTTTATCCGGGACAGGTCCTACGAGCAGTACTTC.

The chain employs TRBV6-1 and TRBJ2-7; D uncertain. CDR1 and CDR2 (germline): MNHNS, SASEGT. The CDR3 spans 11 residues. Trimming cost V 7 bases and J 5 bases, with 9 bases left between them. CDR3 loop: CASNRVDEQYF. CDR3 DNA: TGTGCCAGCAACCGAGTAGACGAGCAGTACTTC.

This clone was seen a handful of times. The chain recombines TRBV20-1 with TRBJ1-2; a possible D gene is TRBD1 (5 bases). Looked up from germline, CDR1 is DFQATT and CDR2 is SNEGSKA (reference sequence). The CDR3 has 10 residues. Trimming removed 3 bases from V and 13 bases from J, with 12 bases in between. The CDR3 DNA is TGCAGTGCTAGTGTGGGGGGGACCACCTTC. Translation gives CSASVGGTTF.

The chain recombines TRBV5-6 with TRBJ2-7, with 8 bases lining up with TRBD1. There are 15 residues in the CDR3. J lost 0 bases, V lost 3 bases, and 5 bases had no gene match. Per the germline V gene, CDR1 is SGHDT and CDR2 is YYEEEE. The CDR3 DNA follows: TGTGCCAGCAGCTCAGGACAGGGTAACTCCTACGAGCAGTACTTC. Translating it yields CASSSGQGNSYEQYF.

V usage is TRBV28 and J usage is TRBJ1-4; TRBD1 might be the D (5 bases). Germline V lookup: CDR1 MDHEN, CDR2 SYDVKM. Trimming stripped 2 bases from V and 8 bases from J, with 21 bases between. The CDR3 length is 17 residues. CDR3 amino acids: CASSLPSGGGRGEKLFF. The CDR3, as DNA: TGTGCCAGCAGTTTACCCTCCGGCGGGGGACGCGGGGAAAAACTGTTTTTT.

This clone was counted a few times. This chain connects TRBV5-1 to TRBJ1-2; no firm D call. Germline CDR1 is SGHRS and CDR2 is YFSETQ. This CDR3 is built from 14 residues. Trimming left V 4 bases short and J 4 bases short, with 14 bases between. The CDR3 DNA reads as TGCGCCAGCAGCCCCGGAGAGGCCCGCTATGGCTACACCTTC. This sequence encodes CASSPGEARYGYTF.

This clone showed up many times. The chain is built from TRBV7-9 and TRBJ2-2; a weak D match, TRBD2 (6 bases). This CDR3 is built from 14 residues. Trimming took 5 bases from V and 5 from J, leaving 12 bases between them. CDR1 is SEHNR and CDR2 is FQNEAQ in the germline V gene (reference sequence). This chain's CDR3 is CASSATGVTGELFF. The CDR3 bases are TGTGCCAGCAGCGCGACGGGGGTAACCGGGGAGCTGTTTTTT.

Ten or more counts support this clone. This sequence joins TRBV7-9 and TRBJ2-5; TRBD2 might be the D (5 bases). CDR1 and CDR2 (germline): SEHNR, FQNEAQ (reference sequence). V gave up 4 bases and J gave up 5 bases, with 17 bases separating them. The CDR3 consists of 15 residues. As DNA, the CDR3 is TGTGCCAGCAGCTCCGGGGTCAGAGCAGAGGAGACCCAGTACTTC. Amino acid sequence: CASSSGVRAEETQYF.

The DNA of the CDR3 is TGCGCCAGCAGCTCTGGAGGTGACAGGGGGAATTCACCCCTCCACTTT. It encodes CASSSGGDRGNSPLHF. V gene TRBV5-1 combines with J gene TRBJ1-6; the match to TRBD1 covers 9 bases. V dropped 3 bases and J dropped 7; count of bases not matched to a gene: 8. Germline CDR1 SGHRS, CDR2 YFSETQ. The CDR3 length is 16 residues.

This clone was seen a handful of times. The rearrangement joins TRBV7-2 to TRBJ1-5, with no clear D. Germline V CDR1 and CDR2: SGHTA, FQGNSA. The V gene lost 0 bases and the J gene lost 6 bases, with 6 bases spanning the gap. The CDR3 sequence is 13 residues long. CDR3 DNA: TGTGCCAGCAGCTTAGCAGGCGGTCAGCCCCAGCATTTT. This sequence encodes CASSLAGGQPQHF.

This clone was seen a handful of times. CDR3 residues: CASRSGTSGANEQFF. The CDR3 region has the DNA TGTGCCAGCAGATCCGGGACTAGCGGGGCAAATGAGCAGTTCTTC. This chain joins TRBV6-6 and TRBJ2-1; 13 nucleotides agree with TRBD2. Per germline, CDR1 MNHNY and CDR2 SVGAGI (reference sequence). CDR3 length equals 15 residues. The trim removed 6 bases at V and 7 bases at J, leaving 6 bases unmatched.

V gene TRBV5-1 combines with J gene TRBJ2-3; a weak D match, TRBD1 (5 bases). Germline CDR1 SGHRS, CDR2 YFSETQ. V was shortened by 5 bases and J by 4 bases, with 17 bases between the two germline ends. This CDR3 has 15 amino acids. The CDR3 DNA reads TGCGCCAGCAGGCTACAACCAGGGCCGGCAGATACGCAGTATTTT. Translating it yields CASRLQPGPADTQYF. The whole variable domain, filled in from reference TRBV5-1 and TRBJ2-3, reads KAGVTQTPRYLIKTRGQQVTLSCSPISGHRSVSWYQQTPGQGLQFLFEYFSETQRNKGNFPGRFSGRQFSNSRSEMNVSTLELGDSALYLCASRLQPGPADTQYFGPGTRLTVL.

V and J are TRBV4-3 and TRBJ2-5, with 7 bases matching TRBD1. Losses at the gene ends were 3 bases for V and 6 bases for J; bases not matched to a gene: 10. The CDR3 contains 15 residues. CDR1 LGHNA and CDR2 YSLEER come from the germline V gene. CDR3 in amino acids: CASSHPGQQAQTQYF. The CDR3 DNA reads as TGCGCCAGCAGCCACCCGGGACAGCAGGCGCAGACCCAGTACTTC.

This clone came up a few times. The gene calls are TRBV29-1 and TRBJ2-5, with D unresolved. The DNA end favors TRBJ2-7, so the J call may be wrong. Germline CDR1 reads SQVTM; CDR2 reads ANQGSEA. This CDR3 has 12 residues. CDR3 DNA: TGCAGCGTTGGCCTCACCTCCTACGAGCAGTACTTC. Translating it yields CSVGLTSYEQYF.

The chain uses TRBV18 and TRBJ2-7, with 12 bases identical to TRBD1. The CDR3 consists of 14 residues. The germline CDR1 and CDR2 sequences are KGHSH and LQKENI. V was clipped by 3 bases and J by 7 bases; unmatched bases: 4. The CDR3 is CASSPWDRGREQYF. The CDR3 bases are TGTGCCAGCTCACCCTGGGACAGGGGGCGAGAGCAGTACTTC.

This clone was counted only a few times. This chain uses TRBV10-3 with TRBJ1-1, with 9 bases aligning to TRBD1. There are 13 residues in the CDR3. J lost 5 bases, V lost 5 bases, and 3 bases had no gene match. Germline V lookup: CDR1 ENHRY, CDR2 SYGVKD. CDR3 amino acids: CAISLDRGTEAFF. The CDR3 DNA is TGTGCCATCAGTCTAGACAGGGGGACTGAAGCTTTCTTT.

In its sample, this clone was seen a few times. CDR3 DNA: TGTGCCAGCAGTGGACCTGCAGGGGGAACTAATGAAAAACTGTTTTTT. As protein: CASSGPAGGTNEKLFF. V is TRBV6-1 and J is TRBJ1-4, with 7 nucleotides matching TRBD1. The CDR3 length is 16 residues. Germline loops: CDR1 MNHNS, CDR2 SASEGT. J was trimmed by 1 base and V by 4 bases; bases with no gene match: 6.

This clone has more than one count but fewer than ten. This chain uses TRBV5-1 with TRBJ1-1; 8 nucleotides align to TRBD1. This CDR3 is 12 amino acids long. The germline CDR1 and CDR2 sequences are SGHRS and YFSETQ. Trimming cost V 2 bases and J 11 bases; bases outside gene matches: 5. As DNA, the CDR3 is TGCGCCAGCAGCTTACAGGGGGACGGGGCTTTCTTT. Translating gives CASSLQGDGAFF. Complete variable domain (other parts from reference TRBV5-1 and TRBJ1-1): KAGVTQTPRYLIKTRGQQVTLSCSPISGHRSVSWYQQTPGQGLQFLFEYFSETQRNKGNFPGRFSGRQFSNSRSEMNVSTLELGDSALYLCASSLQGDGAFFGQGTRLTVV.

This chain connects TRBV14 to TRBJ1-4, with 7 bases aligning to TRBD1. Trimming took 4 bases from V and 0 from J; bases not matched to a gene: 11. This CDR3 is 18 amino acids long. Germline CDR1 SGHDN, CDR2 FVKESK. CDR3 DNA: TGTGCCAGCAGCCCGCGCCGGGACAGACTAACAACTAATGAAAAACTGTTTTTT. This codes for CASSPRRDRLTTNEKLFF. The variable domain in full, with the rest retrieved from reference TRBV14 and TRBJ1-4, is EAGVTQFPSHSVIEKGQTVTLRCDPISGHDNLYWYRRVMGKEIKFLLHFVKESKQDESGMPNNRFLAERTGGTYSTLKVQPAELEDSGVYFCASSPRRDRLTTNEKLFFGSGTQLSVL.